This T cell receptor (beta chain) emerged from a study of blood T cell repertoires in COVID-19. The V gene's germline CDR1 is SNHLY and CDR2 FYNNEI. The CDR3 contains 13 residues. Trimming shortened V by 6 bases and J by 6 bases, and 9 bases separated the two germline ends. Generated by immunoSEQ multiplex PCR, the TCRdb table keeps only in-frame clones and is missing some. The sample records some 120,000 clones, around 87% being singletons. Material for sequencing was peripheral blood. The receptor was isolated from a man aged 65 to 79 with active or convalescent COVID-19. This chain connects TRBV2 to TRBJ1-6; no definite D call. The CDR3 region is CASSGEANSPLHF. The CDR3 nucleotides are TGTGCCAGCAGCGGAGAAGCTAATTCACCCCTCCACTTT.